These T cell receptor beta chains were read from a single sample in a study of beta chain features in type 1 diabetes. Data came from immunoSEQ multiplex PCR; TCRdb stores just in-frame clones and leaves some out. The table has 450,000 or so clones, about an eighth seen once. The material sequenced was naive CD4+ T cells from blood. These receptor sequences come from a woman aged 18-29 years in good health. Each CDR3 is given with its conserved first and last residue. Each record gives: CDR3 protein, CDR3 DNA, J gene, V gene, clone size, D gene. A D gene is named only where the DNA matches it firmly. Clone size is shown for a subset of rows, as once, few, many or a class of expanded clone.

CASSLMLFYEQYF,TGTGCCAGCAGCCTTATGCTATTCTACGAGCAGTACTTC,TRBJ2-7,TRBV14,.,.
CASSLSEMGTDTQYF,TGTGCCAGCAGCTTATCGGAGATGGGGACAGATACGCAGTATTTT,TRBJ2-3,TRBV7-3,.,.
CASSLRPSWNEQFF,TGTGCCAGCAGCTTGCGCCCCAGTTGGAATGAGCAGTTCTTC,TRBJ2-1,TRBV7-6,few,.
CASSARGVSTDTQYF,TGTGCCAGCAGCGCACGGGGGGTTAGCACAGATACGCAGTATTTT,TRBJ2-3,TRBV7-8,few,TRBD2
CASSQSGPGAAEAFF,TGTGCCAGCTCACAATCTGGGCCAGGGGCCGCTGAAGCTTTCTTT,TRBJ1-1,TRBV18,few,.
CASSQSHGNNEQFF,TGTGCCAGCAGCCAATCCCACGGAAACAATGAGCAGTTCTTC,TRBJ2-1,TRBV4-2,.,.
CASSVDLRETQYF,TGTGCCAGCAGCGTAGATCTAAGGGAGACCCAGTACTTC,TRBJ2-5,TRBV9,few,.
CASSTSRASAQYF,TGTGCCAGCAGCACTTCCAGGGCGTCTGCGCAGTATTTT,TRBJ2-3,TRBV11-2,.,.
CASSLGTGGEWQYF,TGTGCCAGCAGCTTGGGGACAGGGGGCGAATGGCAGTACTTC,TRBJ2-7,TRBV7-9,.,TRBD1
CASSHDGLTGANVLTF,TGCGCCAGCAGCCACGACGGGCTAACTGGGGCCAACGTCCTGACTTTC,TRBJ2-6,TRBV4-3,few,.
CASPTGPGEQETQYF,TGCGCCAGCCCGACAGGACCGGGAGAACAAGAGACCCAGTACTTC,TRBJ2-5,TRBV23-1,few,.
CASSYRQTTEAFF,TGTGCCAGCAGTTACCGGCAGACCACTGAAGCTTTCTTT,TRBJ1-1,TRBV6-5,.,.
CASSLTGAVDTQYF,TGTGCCAGCAGCTTGACAGGGGCTGTGGATACGCAGTATTTT,TRBJ2-3,TRBV7-3,few,TRBD1
CASSHLEWREGHTYF,TGTGCCAGCAGCCATTTGGAGTGGCGGGAGGGCCATACGTACTTC,TRBJ2-5,TRBV14,few,TRBD2
CASSYVGKNIQYF,TGTGCCAGCAGCTATGTTGGCAAAAACATTCAGTACTTC,TRBJ2-4,TRBV7-2,few,.
CASSVGQGARTEAFF,TGTGCCAGCAGCGTAGGCCAGGGGGCGCGGACTGAAGCTTTCTTT,TRBJ1-1,TRBV9,.,TRBD1
CASSVGGTRGTDTQYF,TGTGCCAGCAGCGTAGGTGGGACTAGGGGCACAGATACGCAGTATTTT,TRBJ2-3,TRBV9,.,TRBD2
CASSQLGQGRGYTF,TGCGCCAGCAGCCAACTAGGACAGGGGAGAGGCTACACCTTC,TRBJ1-2,TRBV4-1,.,TRBD1
CATSKWGGNNEQFF,TGTGCCACCAGCAAATGGGGGGGCAACAATGAGCAGTTCTTC,TRBJ2-1,TRBV15,.,.
CASSRTSGGLTDTQYF,TGTGCCAGCTCGCGGACTAGCGGGGGTCTGACAGATACGCAGTATTTT,TRBJ2-3,TRBV18,few,TRBD2
CASSLTAGANQPQHF,TGTGCCAGCAGTTTAACGGCAGGGGCAAATCAGCCCCAGCATTTT,TRBJ1-5,TRBV27,.,.
CASSTANGKNIQYF,TGTGCCAGCTCAACCGCGAATGGCAAAAACATTCAGTACTTC,TRBJ2-4,TRBV18,.,.
CASSISNQQFF,TGTGCCAGTAGTATATCCAATCAGCAGTTCTTC,TRBJ2-1,TRBV19,few,.
CAVTWRAGSNEQYF,TGTGCCGTTACCTGGAGGGCAGGGTCTAACGAGCAGTACTTC,TRBJ2-7,TRBV5-4,.,.
CASTRTGTVGGAYNEQFF,TGCGCCAGCACCAGGACAGGGACGGTTGGAGGGGCCTACAATGAGCAGTTCTTC,TRBJ2-1,TRBV5-1,.,TRBD1
CASSFPGTLKYEQYF,TGTGCCAGCAGCTTCCCCGGGACACTGAAATACGAGCAGTACTTC,TRBJ2-7,TRBV7-9,few,.
CASSSDSNYGYTF,TGTGCCAGCAGTAGCGACTCTAACTATGGCTACACCTTC,TRBJ1-2,TRBV2,few,.
CASSPVPRGQSPPQHF,TGTGCCAGCAGCCCCGTGCCCAGGGGTCAGAGTCCGCCCCAGCATTTT,TRBJ1-5,TRBV7-2,few,.
CASSQGRTGRAYNEQFF,TGCGCCAGCAGCCAAGGTAGGACAGGGAGGGCCTACAATGAGCAGTTCTTC,TRBJ2-1,TRBV4-3,few,.
CASSDRQGAVTGELFF,TGTGCCAGCAGCGATCGACAGGGAGCGGTCACCGGGGAGCTGTTTTTT,TRBJ2-2,TRBV9,.,TRBD1
CASSQENRGRPGELFF,TGTGCCAGCAGCCAAGAAAACAGGGGGCGACCCGGGGAGCTGTTTTTT,TRBJ2-2,TRBV4-2,.,TRBD1